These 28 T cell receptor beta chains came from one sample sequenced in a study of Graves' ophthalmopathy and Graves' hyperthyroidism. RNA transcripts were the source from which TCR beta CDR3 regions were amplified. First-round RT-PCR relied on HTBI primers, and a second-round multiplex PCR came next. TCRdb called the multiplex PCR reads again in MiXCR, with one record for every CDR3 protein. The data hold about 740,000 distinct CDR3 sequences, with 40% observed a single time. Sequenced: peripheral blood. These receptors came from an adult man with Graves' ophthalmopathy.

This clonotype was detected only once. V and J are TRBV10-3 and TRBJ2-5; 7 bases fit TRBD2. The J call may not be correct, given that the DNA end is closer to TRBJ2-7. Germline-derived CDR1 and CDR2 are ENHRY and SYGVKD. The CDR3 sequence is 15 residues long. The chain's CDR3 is CASSPAAGGAYEQYF. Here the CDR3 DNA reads TGTGCCAGCAGCCCGGCGGCTGGGGGGGCCTACGAGCAGTACTTC.

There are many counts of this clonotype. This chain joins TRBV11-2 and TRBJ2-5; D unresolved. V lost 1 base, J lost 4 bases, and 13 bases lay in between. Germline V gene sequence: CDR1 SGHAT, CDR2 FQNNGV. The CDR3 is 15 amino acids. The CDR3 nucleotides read TGTGCCAGCAGCTTAGTTGGTTACAGACCAGAGACCCAGTACTTC. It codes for CASSLVGYRPETQYF. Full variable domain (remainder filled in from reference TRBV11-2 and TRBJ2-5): EAGVAQSPRYKIIEKRQSVAFWCNPISGHATLYWYQQILGQGPKLLIQFQNNGVVDDSQLPKDRFSAERLKGVDSTLKIQPAKLEDSAVYLCASSLVGYRPETQYFGPGTRLLVL.

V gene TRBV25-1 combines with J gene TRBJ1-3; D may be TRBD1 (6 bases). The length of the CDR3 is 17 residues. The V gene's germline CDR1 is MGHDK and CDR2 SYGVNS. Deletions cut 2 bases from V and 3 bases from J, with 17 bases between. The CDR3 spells CASSESPVGQSGNTIYF. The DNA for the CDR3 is TGTGCCAGCAGTGAAAGTCCGGTAGGACAGAGTGGAAACACCATATATTTT.

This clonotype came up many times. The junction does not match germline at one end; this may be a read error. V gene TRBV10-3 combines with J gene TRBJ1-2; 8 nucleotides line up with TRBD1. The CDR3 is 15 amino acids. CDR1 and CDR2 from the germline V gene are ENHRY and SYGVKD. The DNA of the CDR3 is TGTGCCAGCAGTTCCGCGGGACAGGCGAACTATGGCTACACCTTC. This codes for CASSSAGQANYGYTF.

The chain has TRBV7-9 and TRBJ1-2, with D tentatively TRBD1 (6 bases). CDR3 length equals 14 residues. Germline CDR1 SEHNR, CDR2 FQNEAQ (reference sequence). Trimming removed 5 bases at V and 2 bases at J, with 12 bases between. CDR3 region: CASSSVTGNYGYTF. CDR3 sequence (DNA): TGTGCCAGCAGCAGCGTGACAGGAAACTATGGCTACACCTTC.

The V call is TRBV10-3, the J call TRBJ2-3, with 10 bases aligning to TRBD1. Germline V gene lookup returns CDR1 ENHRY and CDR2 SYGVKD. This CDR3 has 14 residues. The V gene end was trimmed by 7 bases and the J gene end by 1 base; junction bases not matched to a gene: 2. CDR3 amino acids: CAITGTGGTDTQYF. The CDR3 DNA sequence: TGTGCCATCACTGGGACAGGGGGCACAGATACGCAGTATTTT.

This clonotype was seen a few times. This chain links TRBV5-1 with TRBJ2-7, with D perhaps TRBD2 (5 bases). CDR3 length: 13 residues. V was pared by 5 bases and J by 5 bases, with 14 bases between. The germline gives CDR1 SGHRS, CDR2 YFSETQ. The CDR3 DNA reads TGCGCCAGCAGACTAGGCGACGCCGACGAGCAGTACTTC. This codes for CASRLGDADEQYF. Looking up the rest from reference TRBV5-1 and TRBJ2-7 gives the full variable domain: KAGVTQTPRYLIKTRGQQVTLSCSPISGHRSVSWYQQTPGQGLQFLFEYFSETQRNKGNFPGRFSGRQFSNSRSEMNVSTLELGDSALYLCASRLGDADEQYFGPGTRLTVT.

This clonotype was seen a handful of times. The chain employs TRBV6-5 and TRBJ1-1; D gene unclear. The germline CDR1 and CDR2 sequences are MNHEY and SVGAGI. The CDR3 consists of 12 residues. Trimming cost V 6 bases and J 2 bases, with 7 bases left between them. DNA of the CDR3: TGTGCCAGCAGGGGGATTAACACTGAAGCTTTCTTT. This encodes CASRGINTEAFF.

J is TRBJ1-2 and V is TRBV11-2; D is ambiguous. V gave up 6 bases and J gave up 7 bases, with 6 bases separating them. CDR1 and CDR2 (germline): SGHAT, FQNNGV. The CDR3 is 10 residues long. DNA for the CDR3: TGTGCCAGCAGGATGACTGGCTACACCTTC. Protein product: CASRMTGYTF.

The CDR3: CSVESGQGNTEAFF. The CDR3 nucleotides are TGCAGCGTTGAATCGGGACAGGGGAACACTGAAGCTTTCTTT. This chain links TRBV29-1 with TRBJ1-1; 9 bases line up with TRBD1. This CDR3 has 14 amino acids. J lost 1 base, V lost 2 bases, and 2 bases had no gene match. Germline loops: CDR1 SQVTM, CDR2 ANQGSEA.

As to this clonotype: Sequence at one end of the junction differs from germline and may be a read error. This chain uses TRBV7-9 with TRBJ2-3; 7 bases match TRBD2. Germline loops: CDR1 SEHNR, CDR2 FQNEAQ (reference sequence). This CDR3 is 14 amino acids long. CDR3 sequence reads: CASSLGAGTDTQYF. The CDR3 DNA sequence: TGCGCCAGCAGCTTGGGAGCGGGGACAGATACGCAGTATTTT.

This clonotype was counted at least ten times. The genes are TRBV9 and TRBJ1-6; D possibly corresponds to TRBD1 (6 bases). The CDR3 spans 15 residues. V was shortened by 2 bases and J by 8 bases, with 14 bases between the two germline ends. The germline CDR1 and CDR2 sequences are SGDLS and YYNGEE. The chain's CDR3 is CASSVRMTGDSPLHF. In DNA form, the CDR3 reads TGTGCCAGCAGCGTTCGAATGACAGGCGATTCACCCCTCCACTTT.

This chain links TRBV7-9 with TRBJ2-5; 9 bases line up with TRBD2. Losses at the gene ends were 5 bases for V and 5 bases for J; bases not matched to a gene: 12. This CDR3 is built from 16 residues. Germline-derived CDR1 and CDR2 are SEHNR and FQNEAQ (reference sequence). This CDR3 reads CASSQGAGGFRETQYF. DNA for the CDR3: TGTGCCAGCAGCCAAGGGGCGGGAGGGTTCCGGGAGACCCAGTACTTC.

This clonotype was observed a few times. The CDR3 DNA follows: TGTGCCAGCAGTCCCAGCCCTCTAGGCTATGGCTACACCTTC. It yields the protein CASSPSPLGYGYTF. V usage is TRBV25-1 and J usage is TRBJ1-2; no firm D call. V lost 5 bases and J lost 4, with 14 bases in between. CDR3 length: 14 residues. The germline gives CDR1 MGHDK, CDR2 SYGVNS.

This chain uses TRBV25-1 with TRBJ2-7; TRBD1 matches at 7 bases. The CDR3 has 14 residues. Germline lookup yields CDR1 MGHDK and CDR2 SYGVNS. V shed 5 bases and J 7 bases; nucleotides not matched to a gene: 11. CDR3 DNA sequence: TGTGCCAGCAGTCCTTTGGACAGGACCTTTGAGCAGTACTTC. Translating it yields CASSPLDRTFEQYF.

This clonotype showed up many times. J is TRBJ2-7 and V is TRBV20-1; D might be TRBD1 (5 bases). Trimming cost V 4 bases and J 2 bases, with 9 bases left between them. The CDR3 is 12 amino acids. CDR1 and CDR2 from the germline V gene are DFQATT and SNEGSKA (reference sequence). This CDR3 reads CSATDRPYEQYF. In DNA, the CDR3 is TGCAGTGCTACCGACAGACCCTACGAGCAGTACTTC.

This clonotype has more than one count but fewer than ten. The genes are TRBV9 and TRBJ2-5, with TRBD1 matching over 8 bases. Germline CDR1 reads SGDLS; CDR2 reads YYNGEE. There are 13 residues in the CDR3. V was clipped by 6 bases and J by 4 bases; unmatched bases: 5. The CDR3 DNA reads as TGTGCCAGCAATCCAGGGGGCGGAGAGACCCAGTACTTC. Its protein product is CASNPGGGETQYF.

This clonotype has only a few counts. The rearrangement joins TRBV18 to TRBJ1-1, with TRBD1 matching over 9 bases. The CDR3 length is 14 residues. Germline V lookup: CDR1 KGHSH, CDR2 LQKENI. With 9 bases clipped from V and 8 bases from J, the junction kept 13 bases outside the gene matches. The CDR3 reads CASSTRTGAGEAFF. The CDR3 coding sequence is TGTGCCAGTAGTACCCGGACAGGGGCTGGAGAAGCTTTCTTT.

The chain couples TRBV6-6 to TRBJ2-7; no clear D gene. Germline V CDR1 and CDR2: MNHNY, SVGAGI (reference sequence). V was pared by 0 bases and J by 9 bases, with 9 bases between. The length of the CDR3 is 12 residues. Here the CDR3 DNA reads TGTGCCAGCAGTTACTCCTGGCCGGGGCAGTACTTC. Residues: CASSYSWPGQYF.

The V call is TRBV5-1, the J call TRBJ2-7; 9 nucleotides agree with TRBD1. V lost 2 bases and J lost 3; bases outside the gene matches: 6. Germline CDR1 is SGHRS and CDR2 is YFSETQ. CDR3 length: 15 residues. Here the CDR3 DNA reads TGCGCCAGCAGCTTACAGACAGGGGGAATCTACGAGCAGTACTTC. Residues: CASSLQTGGIYEQYF.

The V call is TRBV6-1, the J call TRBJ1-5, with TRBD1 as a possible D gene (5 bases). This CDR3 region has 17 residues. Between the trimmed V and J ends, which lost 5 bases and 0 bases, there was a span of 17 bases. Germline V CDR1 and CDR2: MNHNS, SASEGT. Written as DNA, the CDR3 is TGTGCCAGCAGTCCAGGACACCATCCTCTTAGCAATCAGCCCCAGCATTTT. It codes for CASSPGHHPLSNQPQHF.

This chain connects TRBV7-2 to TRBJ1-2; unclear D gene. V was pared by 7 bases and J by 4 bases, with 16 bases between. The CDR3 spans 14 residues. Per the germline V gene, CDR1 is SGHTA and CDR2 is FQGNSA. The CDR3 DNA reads TGTGCCAGCACCACACGGGGTTTAGGCTATGGCTACACCTTC. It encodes CASTTRGLGYGYTF.

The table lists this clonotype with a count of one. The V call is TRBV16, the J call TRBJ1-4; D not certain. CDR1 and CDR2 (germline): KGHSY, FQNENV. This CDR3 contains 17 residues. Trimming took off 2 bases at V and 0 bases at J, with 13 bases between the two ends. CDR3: CASSQDRWQATNEKLFF. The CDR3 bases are TGTGCCAGCAGCCAAGATAGGTGGCAAGCAACTAATGAAAAACTGTTTTTT.

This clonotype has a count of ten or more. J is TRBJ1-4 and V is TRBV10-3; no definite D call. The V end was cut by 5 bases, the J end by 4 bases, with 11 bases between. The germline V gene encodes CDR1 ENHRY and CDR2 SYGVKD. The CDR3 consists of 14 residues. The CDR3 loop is CAISRQEHNEKLFF. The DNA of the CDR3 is TGTGCCATCAGTCGTCAAGAACATAATGAAAAACTGTTTTTT.

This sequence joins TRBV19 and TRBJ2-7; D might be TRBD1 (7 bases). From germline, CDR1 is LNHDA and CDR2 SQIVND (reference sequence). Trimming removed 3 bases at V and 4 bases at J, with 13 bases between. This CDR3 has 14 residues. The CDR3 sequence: CASSISAGGYEQYF. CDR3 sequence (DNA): TGTGCCAGTAGTATTTCGGCAGGGGGGTACGAGCAGTACTTC.

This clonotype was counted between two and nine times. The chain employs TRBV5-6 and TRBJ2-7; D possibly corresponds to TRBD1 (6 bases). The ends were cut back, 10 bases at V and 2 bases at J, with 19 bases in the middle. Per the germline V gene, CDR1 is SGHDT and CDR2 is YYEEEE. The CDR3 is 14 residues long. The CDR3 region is CAWSVLTGPYEQYF. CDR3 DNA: TGTGCCTGGAGTGTGCTGACAGGACCCTACGAGCAGTACTTC.

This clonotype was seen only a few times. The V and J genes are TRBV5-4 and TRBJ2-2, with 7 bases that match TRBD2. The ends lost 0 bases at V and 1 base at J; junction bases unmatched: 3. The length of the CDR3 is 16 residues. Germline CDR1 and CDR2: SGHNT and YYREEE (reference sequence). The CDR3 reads CASSLDPGGNTGELFF. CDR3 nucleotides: TGTGCCAGCAGCTTGGACCCGGGGGGGAACACCGGGGAGCTGTTTTTT.

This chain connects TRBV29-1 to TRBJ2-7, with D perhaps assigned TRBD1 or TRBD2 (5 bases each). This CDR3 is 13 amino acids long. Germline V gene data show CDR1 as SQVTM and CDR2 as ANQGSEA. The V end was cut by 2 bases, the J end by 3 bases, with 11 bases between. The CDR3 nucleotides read TGCAGCGTTGAACAGGGAGAAGGCTACGAGCAGTACTTC. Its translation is CSVEQGEGYEQYF.